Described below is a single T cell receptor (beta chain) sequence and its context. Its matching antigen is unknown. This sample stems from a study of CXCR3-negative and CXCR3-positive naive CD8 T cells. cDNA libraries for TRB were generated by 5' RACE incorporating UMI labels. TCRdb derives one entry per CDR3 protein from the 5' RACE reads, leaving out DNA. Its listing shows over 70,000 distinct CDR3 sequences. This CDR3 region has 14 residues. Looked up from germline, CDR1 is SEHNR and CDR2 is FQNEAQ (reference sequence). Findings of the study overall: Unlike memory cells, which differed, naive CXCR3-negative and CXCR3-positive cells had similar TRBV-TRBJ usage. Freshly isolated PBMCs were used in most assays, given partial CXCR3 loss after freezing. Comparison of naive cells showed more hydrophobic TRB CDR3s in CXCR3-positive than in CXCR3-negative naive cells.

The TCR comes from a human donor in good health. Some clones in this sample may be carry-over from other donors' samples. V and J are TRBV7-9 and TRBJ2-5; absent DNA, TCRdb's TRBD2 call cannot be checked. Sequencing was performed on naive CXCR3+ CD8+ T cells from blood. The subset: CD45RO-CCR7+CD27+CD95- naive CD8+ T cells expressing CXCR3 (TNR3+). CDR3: CASSPRGEWETQYF.